Shown below are 22 T cell receptor beta chains from a single sample sequenced in a study of low-dose radiotherapy and immunotherapy resistance in tumors. As to time point: after trial treatment. The treatment is: LDRT plus nivolumab, ipilimumab, low-dose cyclophosphamide and aspirin (RACIN trial). Alpha and beta chains were covered, as first-strand cDNA relied on TRAV- and TRBV-specific primers. TCR amplification involved 15 to 20 PCR cycles with a constant-region primer and V-primer adapter. TCRdb used MiXCR to reprocess the reads, holding one entry per CDR3 protein. The table records tens of thousands of distinct CDR3 sequences, around a sixth of them present only once. The material sequenced was PBMCs, taken after low-dose radiotherapy plus immunotherapy. The source is a male donor with prostate cancer.

This clonotype was counted ten times or more. The V gene is TRBV28, the J gene TRBJ1-5, with a possible D match to TRBD1 (5 bases). The germline V gene encodes CDR1 MDHEN and CDR2 SYDVKM. The CDR3 loop spans 15 amino acids. V shed 4 bases and J shed 3 bases, with 13 bases lying between them. Here the CDR3 DNA reads TGTGCCAGCAGTTGGGGGACGGTCTCCAATCAGCCCCAGCATTTT. Encoded protein: CASSWGTVSNQPQHF.

This clonotype was picked up many times. The V and J genes are TRBV21-1 and TRBJ2-4; the table's D call, TRBD1, has no DNA check behind it. TRBV21-1 is a documented pseudogene. This CDR3 has 12 amino acids. CDR3 region: CASSGQGDIQYF. The CDR3 DNA sequence: TGTGCCAGCAGTGGACAGGGCGATATTCAGTACTTC.

This chain connects TRBV4-3 to TRBJ2-1; 7 bases align to TRBD2. Trimming took 0 bases from V and 8 from J; bases not matched to a gene: 10. CDR1 LGHNA and CDR2 YSLEER come from the germline V gene. This CDR3 is built from 16 residues. Here the CDR3 reads CASSQDYIRRGDEQFF. The CDR3 nucleotides read TGCGCCAGCAGCCAAGATTATATCCGTCGGGGGGATGAGCAGTTCTTC.

This clonotype was observed many times. The V gene is TRBV7-2, the J gene TRBJ2-5, with 8 nucleotides matching TRBD1. Germline CDR1 and CDR2: SGHTA and FQGNSA. V was clipped by 5 bases and J by 1 base; unmatched bases: 6. CDR3 length: 15 amino acids. The CDR3, as DNA: TGTGCCAGCAGCCGCGGACAGGGAGGCCAAGAGACCCAGTACTTC. Protein sequence: CASSRGQGGQETQYF.

This clonotype came up many times. The genes are TRBV20-1 and TRBJ2-5; 10 bases are shared with TRBD2. Germline CDR1 reads DFQATT; CDR2 reads SNEGSKA (reference sequence). The CDR3 is made up of 14 amino acids. The ends lost 3 bases at V and 6 bases at J; junction bases unmatched: 7. The CDR3 region has the DNA TGCAGTGCTAGGTCCAGCGGGAGGGCCCAGACCCAGTACTTC. Protein: CSARSSGRAQTQYF.

This clonotype has ten or more counts. The gene calls are TRBV29-1 and TRBJ2-1; 8 positions match TRBD2. The CDR3 totals 14 residues. Unmatched junction bases numbered 6, after V lost 4 bases and J lost 4 bases. Germline V gives CDR1 SQVTM, CDR2 ANQGSEA. The chain's CDR3 is CSVVAGGLYNEQFF. The CDR3 region has the DNA TGCAGCGTTGTTGCGGGAGGTCTATACAATGAGCAGTTCTTC.

A note on this clonotype: A far larger clone is only one base removed, so a read error is likely. This is likely a read error, given that the CDR3 carries no conserved phenylalanine or tryptophan at its end. This rearrangement joins TRBV6-1 to TRBJ2-6; TRBD1 is a possible D gene (6 bases). CDR3 length: 17 amino acids. V was shortened by 7 bases and J by 0 bases, with 16 bases between the two germline ends. Germline lookup yields CDR1 MNHNS and CDR2 SASEGT. The CDR3 DNA reads as TGTGCCAGCAAGGGGGACATCGCCAGCTCTGGGGCCAACGTCCTGACTTCC. It encodes CASKGDIASSGANVLTS.

This clonotype has a count of ten or more. One end of the junction does not line up with germline, which may come from a read error. The chain recombines TRBV7-9 with TRBJ2-4; 13 nucleotides agree with TRBD2. CDR1 and CDR2 from the germline V gene are SEHNR and FQNEAQ (reference sequence). The CDR3 extends over 18 amino acids. The CDR3 nucleotides are TGTGCCAGCAGCTTGTTACTAGCGGGAGGGCCTAGCAAAAACATTCAGTACTTT. Its translation is CASSLLLAGGPSKNIQYF.

This clonotype has ten or more counts. The V call is TRBV7-9, the J call TRBJ1-5, with a weak D call TRBD1 (6 bases). This CDR3 is built from 15 residues. Looked up from germline, CDR1 is SEHNR and CDR2 is FQNEAQ (reference sequence). The V gene lost 2 bases and the J gene lost 5 bases, with 13 bases spanning the gap. CDR3 sequence: CASSLTRDNYQPQHF. CDR3 DNA sequence: TGTGCCAGCAGCTTAACGAGGGACAACTATCAGCCCCAGCATTTT.

This clonotype came up many times. The gene calls are TRBV15 and TRBJ2-6, with D possibly TRBD2 on 5 matching bases. V lost 5 bases and J lost 1, with 12 bases in between. The CDR3 runs 16 residues. The germline V gene encodes CDR1 LNHNV and CDR2 YYDKDF (reference sequence). This chain's CDR3 is CATSLNEGSGANVLTF. The CDR3 region has the DNA TGTGCCACCAGCCTTAACGAGGGATCTGGGGCCAACGTCCTGACTTTC.

Note on this clonotype: A far larger clone is one base from this, pointing to a likely read error. The chain is built from TRBV6-1 and TRBJ2-1; TRBD2 matches at 7 bases. Trimming took 6 bases from V and 10 from J; bases not matched to a gene: 18. Per the germline V gene, CDR1 is MNHNS and CDR2 is SASEGT. CDR3 length: 16 amino acids. The CDR3 DNA is TGTGCCAGCAGCCTTGGTCTAGGGGCGGGAGCCTACGAGCAGTTCTTC. Amino acids: CASSLGLGAGAYEQFF.

This clonotype appeared many times. This chain connects TRBV4-3 to TRBJ2-7; a weak D match, TRBD1 (6 bases). The germline gives CDR1 LGHNA, CDR2 YSLEER. With 4 bases removed from V and 4 bases from J, the gap between germline ends came to 17 bases. CDR3 size: 15 residues. CDR3 in DNA: TGCGCCAGCAGCCGCTCCCCAGGAGACAGGTACGAGCAGTACTTC. Translating it yields CASSRSPGDRYEQYF.

The table lists this clonotype with many counts. The chain combines TRBV4-1 with TRBJ1-4, with 9 positions matching TRBD1. From germline, CDR1 is MGHRA and CDR2 YSYEKL. The CDR3 has 15 residues. Losses at the gene ends were 4 bases for V and 6 bases for J; bases not matched to a gene: 6. The CDR3 nucleotides are TGCGCCAGCAGCCGAGACGGGACAGGGTATGAAAAACTGTTTTTT. Its protein is CASSRDGTGYEKLFF.

This clonotype was counted ten times or more. The junction differs from germline at one of its ends, possibly a read error. The chain joins TRBV20-1 to TRBJ2-7; 10 bases match TRBD2. The CDR3 runs to 14 residues. From germline, CDR1 is DFQATT and CDR2 SNEGSKA (reference sequence). The CDR3, as DNA: TGCAGTGCTAGAGGCCTAGCGGGGGCCTACGCGCAGTACTTC. It encodes CSARGLAGAYAQYF.

This clonotype came up many times. The CDR3 nucleotides are TGTGCCAGCAGCCTCCAATCCGGGGTCCCAAGCTCCTACGAGCAGTACTTC. Protein: CASSLQSGVPSSYEQYF. J is TRBJ2-7 and V is TRBV7-2; tentatively, D is TRBD2 (5 bases). This CDR3 comprises 17 residues. V lost 5 bases and J 0 bases, leaving 20 bases between the germline ends. Germline-derived CDR1 and CDR2 are SGHTA and FQGNSA. Full variable domain (remainder filled in from reference TRBV7-2 and TRBJ2-7): GAGVSQSPSNKVTEKGKDVELRCDPISGHTALYWYRQSLGQGLEFLIYFQGNSAPDKSGLPSDRFSAERTGGSVSTLTIQRTQQEDSAVYLCASSLQSGVPSSYEQYFGPGTRLTVT.

This clonotype was seen many times. This sequence joins TRBV11-2 and TRBJ2-1, with 10 nucleotides matching TRBD2. From germline, CDR1 is SGHAT and CDR2 FQNNGV. Unmatched junction bases numbered 10, after V lost 1 base and J lost 10 bases. This CDR3 comprises 16 residues. Here the CDR3 reads CASSLVQLAGRNEQFF. The DNA for the CDR3 is TGTGCCAGCAGCTTAGTTCAACTAGCGGGACGGAACGAGCAGTTCTTC.

This chain joins TRBV5-1 and TRBJ1-2; no clear D gene. The V gene lost 0 bases and the J gene lost 6 bases, with 12 bases spanning the gap. CDR3 length equals 14 residues. Germline V lookup: CDR1 SGHRS, CDR2 YFSETQ. In nucleotides, the CDR3 is TGCGCCAGCAGCTTGGCCGGGGTTAGAGATGGCTACACCTTC. The encoded protein is CASSLAGVRDGYTF. The full variable domain, with the rest looked up from reference TRBV5-1 and TRBJ1-2, is KAGVTQTPRYLIKTRGQQVTLSCSPISGHRSVSWYQQTPGQGLQFLFEYFSETQRNKGNFPGRFSGRQFSNSRSEMNVSTLELGDSALYLCASSLAGVRDGYTFGSGTRLTVV.

This clonotype was picked up many times. The chain combines TRBV7-9 with TRBJ2-3; TRBD2 might be the D (6 bases). There are 14 residues in the CDR3. The ends were cut back, 5 bases at V and 3 bases at J, with 12 bases in the middle. Per the germline V gene, CDR1 is SEHNR and CDR2 is FQNEAQ (reference sequence). CDR3 region: CASSLFRETDTQYF. The CDR3 nucleotides read TGTGCCAGCAGCCTATTCCGGGAGACAGATACGCAGTATTTT.

This clonotype has a count of ten or more. The rearrangement links TRBV28 to TRBJ2-3; 10 positions agree with TRBD1. The germline V gene encodes CDR1 MDHEN and CDR2 SYDVKM. This CDR3 has 16 residues. Trimming at V came to 7 bases and at J to 3 bases, leaving 10 bases not matched to a gene. The CDR3 reads CASKLPGQGRTDTQYF. The CDR3, as DNA: TGTGCCAGCAAGCTACCGGGACAGGGGAGAACAGATACGCAGTATTTT.

This clonotype has at least ten counts. This chain connects TRBV25-1 to TRBJ2-7, with D possibly being TRBD1 (5 bases). The V end lost 4 bases, the J end lost 0 bases, and 7 bases lay between the germline ends. The CDR3 is 13 amino acids. From germline, CDR1 is MGHDK and CDR2 SYGVNS. Here the CDR3 reads CASSGQTSYEQYF. The CDR3, as DNA: TGTGCCAGCAGTGGACAGACCTCCTACGAGCAGTACTTC.

This clonotype was picked up many times. V usage is TRBV7-2 and J usage is TRBJ2-7, with D uncertain. The CDR3 runs to 14 residues. Per germline, CDR1 SGHTA and CDR2 FQGNSA. Trimming removed 7 bases at V and 6 bases at J, with 19 bases between. In nucleotides, the CDR3 is TGTGCCAGCACCCTGAAAAGGTTGGGAAGCGAGCAGTACTTC. This translates into CASTLKRLGSEQYF.

At least ten counts were recorded for this clonotype. The genes are TRBV6-2 or TRBV6-3 and TRBJ1-4; D gene unclear. Germline V gene sequence: CDR1 MNHEY, CDR2 SVGEGT. Trimming removed 4 bases from V and 3 bases from J, with 6 bases in between. CDR3 size: 13 residues. The CDR3 coding sequence is TGTGCCAGCAGTTGGGCTGCTAATGAAAAACTGTTTTTT. Amino acid sequence: CASSWAANEKLFF.